Listed below are T cell receptor beta chains from one sample, sequenced in a study of long-term antiretroviral therapy in people with HIV. Using immunoSEQ multiplex PCR, the repertoire was profiled, and TCRdb retains in-frame clones only, with some absent. In the table there are tens of thousands of clones, roughly 81% of which are singletons. The source was unsorted PBMCs, collected 2.8 years before starting antiretroviral therapy. The source of these receptors is a woman aged 25 to 39 with HIV. The CDR3 runs from the conserved cysteine through the conserved F or W. The order of the fields is V gene, CDR3 length, CDR3 protein.

V: TRBV6-1; length: 15; CDR3: CASSETSGSYNEQFF
V: TRBV5-1; length: 16; CDR3: CASSDVRVSSYNEQFF
V: TRBV11-1; length: 14; CDR3: CASSLDGRNQPQHF
V: TRBV19; length: 14; CDR3: CASSEGSLGYGYTF
V: TRBV18; length: 16; CDR3: CASSPPAGGSYNEQFF
V: TRBV6-1; length: 16; CDR3: CASSEEGYGGSYGYTF
V: TRBV6-1; length: 15; CDR3: CASSWDRGTRGTQYF
V: TRBV4-2; length: 13; CDR3: CASGPFRDTEAFF
V: TRBV27; length: 17; CDR3: CASSRIPTGSRTGELFF
V: TRBV18; length: 15; CDR3: CASSPVERGTDTQYF
V: TRBV19; length: 13; CDR3: CASSIDPNQPQHF
V: TRBV2; length: 13; CDR3: CASSRGEGTEAFF
V: TRBV27; length: 16; CDR3: CASSPRTGWANQPQHF
V: TRBV5-1; length: 14; CDR3: CASSGGDTKETQYF
V: TRBV2; length: 14; CDR3: CASSDLISSQPQHF
V: TRBV6-1; length: 15; CDR3: CASSEVGGNQETQYF
V: TRBV29-1; length: 13; CDR3: CSVAQYKNTEAFF
V: TRBV7-2; length: 15; CDR3: CASSTGQGARQPQHF
V: TRBV4-1; length: 15; CDR3: CASSQRGRGLTEAFF
V: TRBV6-1; length: 14; CDR3: CASQGDRGTGELFF
V: TRBV6-5; length: 15; CDR3: CASSYTPGVGYGYTF
V: TRBV29-1; length: 12; CDR3: CSVQGATTEAFF
V: TRBV2; length: 12; CDR3: CASNDYGYGYTF
V: TRBV19; length: 14; CDR3: CASREAGGDYGYTF
V: TRBV10-3; length: 16; CDR3: CAISAHRDSGVTEAFF
V: TRBV7-3; length: 16; CDR3: CASSLSSGGAINEQFF
V: TRBV30; length: 14; CDR3: CAWRARGGTGELFF
V: TRBV14; length: 18; CDR3: CASSQSESETSYNSPLHF
V: TRBV6-1; length: 12; CDR3: CASDPSTDTQYF
V: TRBV6-1; length: 12; CDR3: CASTDRSDTQYF
V: TRBV10-3; length: 13; CDR3: CAIQEANTGELFF
V: TRBV5-4; length: 13; CDR3: CASSPRSNTEAFF
V: TRBV4-2; length: 16; CDR3: CASSQATGQGAYEQYF
V: TRBV4-1; length: 19; CDR3: CASSPRGYGRGGDNSPLHF
V: TRBV5-1; length: 16; CDR3: CASSLVGDSSYNEQFF
V: TRBV25-1; length: 13; CDR3: CASSEQGTYEQYF
V: TRBV12-5; length: 13; CDR3: CASCRGRDSPLHF
V: TRBV19; length: 15; CDR3: CASSPGQGDLDGYTF
V: TRBV6-1; length: 13; CDR3: CASSHSTGNGYTF
V: TRBV2; length: 16; CDR3: CASLSRARGFYSPLHF
V: TRBV30; length: 16; CDR3: CAWRRRDSSYNSPLHF
V: TRBV7-9; length: 16; CDR3: CASSPRDGHSTDTQYF
V: TRBV28; length: 12; CDR3: CASRGISPGAFF
V: TRBV27; length: 16; CDR3: CASSFFGGSYGDTQYF
V: TRBV19; length: 13; CDR3: CASVTGYTGELFF
V: TRBV11-3; length: 15; CDR3: CASSPRTSQAETQYF
V: TRBV7-2; length: 14; CDR3: CASSPGPSPETQYF
V: TRBV9; length: 15; CDR3: CASSVGRGTGNTIYF
V: TRBV6-5; length: 14; CDR3: CASSQQRGVTEAFF
V: TRBV6-4; length: 16; CDR3: CASSETTSGGPNEQFF